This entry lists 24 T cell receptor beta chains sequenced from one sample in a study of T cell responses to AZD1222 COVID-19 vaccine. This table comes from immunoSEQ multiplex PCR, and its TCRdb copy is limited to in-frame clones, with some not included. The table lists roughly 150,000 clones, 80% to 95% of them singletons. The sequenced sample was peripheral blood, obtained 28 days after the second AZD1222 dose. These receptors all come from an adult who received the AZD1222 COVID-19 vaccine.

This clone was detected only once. CDR3 bases: TGTGCCAGCAGTTATCCCGGAGGTGGACTGTTTTTT. Encoded protein: CASSYPGGGLFF. The chain couples TRBV6-5 to TRBJ1-4; no reliable D call. The CDR3 loop spans 12 amino acids. V was pared by 3 bases and J by 13 bases, with 12 bases between. CDR1 and CDR2 from the germline V gene are MNHEY and SVGAGI.

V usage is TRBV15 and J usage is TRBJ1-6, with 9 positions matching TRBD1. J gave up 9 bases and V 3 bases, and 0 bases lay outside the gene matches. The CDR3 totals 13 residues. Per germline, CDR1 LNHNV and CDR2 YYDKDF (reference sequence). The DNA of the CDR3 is TGTGCCACCAGCAGGGACAGGGGTTCACCCCTCCACTTT. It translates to CATSRDRGSPLHF.

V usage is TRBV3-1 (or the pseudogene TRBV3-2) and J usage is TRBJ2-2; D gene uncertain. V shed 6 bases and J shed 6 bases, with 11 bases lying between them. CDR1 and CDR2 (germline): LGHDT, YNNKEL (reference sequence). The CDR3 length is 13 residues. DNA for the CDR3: TGTGCCAGCAGTCCCCTCCGCGCCGGGGAGCTGTTTTTT. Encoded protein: CASSPLRAGELFF.

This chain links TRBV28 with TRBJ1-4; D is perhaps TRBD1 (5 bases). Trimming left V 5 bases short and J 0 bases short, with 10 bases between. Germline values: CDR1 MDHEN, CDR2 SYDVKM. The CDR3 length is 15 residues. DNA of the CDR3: TGTGCCAGCAGTCCACCGGGGGCAACTAATGAAAAACTGTTTTTT. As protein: CASSPPGATNEKLFF.

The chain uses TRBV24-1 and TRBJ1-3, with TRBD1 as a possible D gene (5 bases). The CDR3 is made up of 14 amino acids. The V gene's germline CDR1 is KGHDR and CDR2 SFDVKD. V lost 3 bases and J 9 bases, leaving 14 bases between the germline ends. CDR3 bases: TGTGCCACCAGTGATCCTCCGCGGGGCCCCACCATATATTTT. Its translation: CATSDPPRGPTIYF.

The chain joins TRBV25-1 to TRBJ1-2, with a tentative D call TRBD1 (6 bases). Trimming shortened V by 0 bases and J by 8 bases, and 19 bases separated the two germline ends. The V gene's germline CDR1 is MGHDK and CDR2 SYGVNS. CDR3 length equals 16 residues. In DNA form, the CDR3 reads TGTGCCAGCAGTGAATATGAAGGACAGCCGACTCGAGGCTACACCTTC. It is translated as CASSEYEGQPTRGYTF.

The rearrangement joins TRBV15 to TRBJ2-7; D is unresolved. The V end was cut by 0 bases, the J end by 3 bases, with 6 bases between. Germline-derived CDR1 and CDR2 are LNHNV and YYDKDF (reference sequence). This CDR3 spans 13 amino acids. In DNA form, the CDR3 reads TGTGCCACCAGCAGAGATCAACTCTACGAGCAGTACTTC. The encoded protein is CATSRDQLYEQYF.

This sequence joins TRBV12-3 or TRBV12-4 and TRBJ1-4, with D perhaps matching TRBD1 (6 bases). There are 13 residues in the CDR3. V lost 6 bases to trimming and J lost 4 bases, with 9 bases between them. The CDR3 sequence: CASSTQGNEKLFF. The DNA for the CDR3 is TGTGCCAGCAGCACACAGGGTAATGAAAAACTGTTTTTT.

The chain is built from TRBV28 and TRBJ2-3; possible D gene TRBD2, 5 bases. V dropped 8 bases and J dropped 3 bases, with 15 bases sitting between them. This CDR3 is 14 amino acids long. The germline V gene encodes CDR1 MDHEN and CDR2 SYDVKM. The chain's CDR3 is CASLLRARTDTQYF. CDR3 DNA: TGTGCCAGCTTATTGAGGGCAAGAACAGATACGCAGTATTTT.

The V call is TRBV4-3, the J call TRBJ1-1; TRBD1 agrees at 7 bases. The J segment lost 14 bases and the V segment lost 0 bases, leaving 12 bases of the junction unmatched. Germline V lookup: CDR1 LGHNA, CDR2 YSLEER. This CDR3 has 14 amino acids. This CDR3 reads CASSQERAGGVSFF. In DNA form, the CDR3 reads TGCGCCAGCAGCCAAGAGCGGGCAGGGGGGGTCTCATTCTTT.

The CDR3 sequence: CASSPGVGDSPLHF. DNA for the CDR3: TGTGCCAGCTCACCCGGGGTGGGGGATTCACCCCTCCACTTT. This chain connects TRBV18 to TRBJ1-6; TRBD1 is a possible D gene (5 bases). Germline assignment: CDR1 KGHSH and CDR2 LQKENI. V was shortened by 3 bases and J by 8 bases, with 11 bases between the two germline ends. CDR3 size: 14 residues.

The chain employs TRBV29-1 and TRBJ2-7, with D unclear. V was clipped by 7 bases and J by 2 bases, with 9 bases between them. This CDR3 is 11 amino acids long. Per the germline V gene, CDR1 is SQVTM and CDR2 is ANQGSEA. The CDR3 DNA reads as TGCAGCGCTAAGGTCCCCTACGAGCAGTACTTC. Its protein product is CSAKVPYEQYF.

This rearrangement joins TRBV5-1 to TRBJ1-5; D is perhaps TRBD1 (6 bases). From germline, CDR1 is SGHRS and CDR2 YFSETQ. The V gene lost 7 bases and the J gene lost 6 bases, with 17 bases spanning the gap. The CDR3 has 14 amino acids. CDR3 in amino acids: CASSAGGLGQPQHF. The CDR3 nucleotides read TGCGCCAGCTCCGCCGGGGGGCTAGGTCAGCCCCAGCATTTT. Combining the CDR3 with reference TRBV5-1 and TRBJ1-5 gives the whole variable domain KAGVTQTPRYLIKTRGQQVTLSCSPISGHRSVSWYQQTPGQGLQFLFEYFSETQRNKGNFPGRFSGRQFSNSRSEMNVSTLELGDSALYLCASSAGGLGQPQHFGDGTRLSIL.

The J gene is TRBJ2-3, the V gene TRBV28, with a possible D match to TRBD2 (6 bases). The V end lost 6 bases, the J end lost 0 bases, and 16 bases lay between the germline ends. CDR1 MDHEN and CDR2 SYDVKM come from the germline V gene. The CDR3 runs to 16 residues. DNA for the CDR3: TGTGCCAGCAGCCTTTTCTTAGCGGCAAGCACAGATACGCAGTATTTT. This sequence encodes CASSLFLAASTDTQYF. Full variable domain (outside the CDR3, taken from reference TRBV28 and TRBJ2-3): DVKVTQSSRYLVKRTGEKVFLECVQDMDHENMFWYRQDPGLGLRLIYFSYDVKMKEKGDIPEGYSVSREKKERFSLILESASTNQTSMYLCASSLFLAASTDTQYFGPGTRLTVL.

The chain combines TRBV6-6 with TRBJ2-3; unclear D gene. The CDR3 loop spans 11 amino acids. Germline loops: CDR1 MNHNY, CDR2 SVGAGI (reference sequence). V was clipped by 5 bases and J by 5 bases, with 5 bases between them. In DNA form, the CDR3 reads TGTGCCAGCAGTAGAGTAGATACGCAGTATTTT. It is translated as CASSRVDTQYF.

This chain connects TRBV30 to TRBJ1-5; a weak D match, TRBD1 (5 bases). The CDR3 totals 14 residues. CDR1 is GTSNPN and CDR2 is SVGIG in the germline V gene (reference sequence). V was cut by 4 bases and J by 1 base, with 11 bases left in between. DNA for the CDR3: TGTGCCTGGAAATCCGAGGGGAGCAATCAGCCCCAGCATTTT. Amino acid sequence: CAWKSEGSNQPQHF.

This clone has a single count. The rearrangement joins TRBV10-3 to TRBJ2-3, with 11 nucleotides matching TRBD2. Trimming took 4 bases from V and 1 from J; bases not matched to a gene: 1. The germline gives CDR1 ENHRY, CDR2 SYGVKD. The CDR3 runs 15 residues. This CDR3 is CAISAGLAGTDTQYF. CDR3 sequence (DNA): TGTGCCATCAGTGCGGGACTAGCGGGCACAGATACGCAGTATTTT.

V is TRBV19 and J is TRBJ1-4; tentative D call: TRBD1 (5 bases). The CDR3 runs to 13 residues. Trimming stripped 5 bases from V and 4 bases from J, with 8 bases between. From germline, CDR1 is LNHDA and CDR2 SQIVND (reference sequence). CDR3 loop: CASSVQVNEKLFF. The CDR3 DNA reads TGTGCCAGTAGTGTACAGGTTAATGAAAAACTGTTTTTT. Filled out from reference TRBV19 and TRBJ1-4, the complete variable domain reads DGGITQSPKYLFRKEGQNVTLSCEQNLNHDAMYWYRQDPGQGLRLIYYSQIVNDFQKGDIAEGYSVSREKKESFPLTVTSAQKNPTAFYLCASSVQVNEKLFFGSGTQLSVL.

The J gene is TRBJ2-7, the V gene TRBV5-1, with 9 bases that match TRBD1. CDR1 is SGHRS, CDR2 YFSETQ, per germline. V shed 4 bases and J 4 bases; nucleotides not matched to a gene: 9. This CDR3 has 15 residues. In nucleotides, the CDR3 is TGCGCCAGCAGCCGTGAGGGGGGACAGGGATACGAGCAGTACTTC. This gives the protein CASSREGGQGYEQYF.

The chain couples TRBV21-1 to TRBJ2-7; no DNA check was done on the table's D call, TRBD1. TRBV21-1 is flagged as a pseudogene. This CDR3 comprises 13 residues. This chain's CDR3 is CASGRDRDGEQYF. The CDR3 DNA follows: TGTGCCAGCGGCCGGGACAGGGACGGCGAGCAGTACTTC.

The CDR3 region has the DNA TGTGCCAGTAGCCCGGACGGAGTCGTGGAAAAACTGTTTTTT. The encoded protein is CASSPDGVVEKLFF. The chain carries TRBV19 and TRBJ1-4, with unresolved D. Germline CDR1 LNHDA, CDR2 SQIVND (reference sequence). CDR3 length: 14 amino acids. V was cut by 6 bases and J by 8 bases, with 16 bases left in between.

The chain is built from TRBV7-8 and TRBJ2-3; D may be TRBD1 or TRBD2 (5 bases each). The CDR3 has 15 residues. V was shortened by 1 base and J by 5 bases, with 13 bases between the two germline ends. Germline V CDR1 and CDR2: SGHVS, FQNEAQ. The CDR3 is CASSLERMGVDTQYF. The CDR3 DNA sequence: TGTGCCAGCAGCTTAGAAAGGATGGGGGTAGATACGCAGTATTTT.

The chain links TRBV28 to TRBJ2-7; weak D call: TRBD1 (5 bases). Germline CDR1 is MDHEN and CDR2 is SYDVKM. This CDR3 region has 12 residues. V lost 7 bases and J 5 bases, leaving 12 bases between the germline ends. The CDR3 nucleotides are TGTGCCAGCAATAAGTTCAGGGACGAGCAGTACTTC. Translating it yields CASNKFRDEQYF.

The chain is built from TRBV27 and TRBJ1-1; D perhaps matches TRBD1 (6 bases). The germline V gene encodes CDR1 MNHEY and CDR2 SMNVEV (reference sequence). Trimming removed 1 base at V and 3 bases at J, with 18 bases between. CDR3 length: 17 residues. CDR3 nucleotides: TGTGCCAGCAGTTTATTCGGGGGGGGCAAGGTAGACACTGAAGCTTTCTTT. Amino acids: CASSLFGGGKVDTEAFF.